This record looks at one T cell receptor beta chain sequence and its context. It has no known antigen specificity. Nothing much larger sits one base from this clone, and base qualities are not available. The receptor library was made with the immunoSEQ multiplex PCR assay. A mixture of 60 forward primers for TCR Vbeta segments and 13 reverse primers for TCR Jbeta segments was used in the multiplex PCR. The CDR3 region of rearranged TCR beta genes was amplified from genomic DNA with a multiplex PCR assay. The amplified TCR beta libraries were sequenced on the Illumina HiSeq System as 87-base-pair reads. Processing in the source paper ran as follows. A later analysis counted 75 million to 100 million unique TCR beta chains across the 550 to 750 repertoires, and roughly 10 million of these chains were shared by at least two donors. Raw reads were error-corrected and collapsed into unique sequences by a nearest-neighbor algorithm in which closely related sequences were merged to remove PCR and sequencing errors. V, D and J gene segments were assigned by aligning CDR3 sequences to IMGT reference sequences. For a sequence to be retained, a match of at least six nucleotides to both a V gene segment and a J gene segment was required. A rearrangement was called productive if the CDR3 had no stop codons and remained in frame with V and J, and every other rearrangement was called non-productive. CDR3 was defined by IMGT convention, running from the second conserved V-encoded cysteine to the conserved J-encoded phenylalanine. The earlier analysis of a few hundred of the donors excluded any sequence lacking an unambiguous match to a single V gene segment. In an earlier analysis of 587 of the donors, V segments were called functional above 56.7% productive rearrangements and were called segregating when the between-donor standard deviation exceeded 5%. A statistical classification framework was developed to diagnose cytomegalovirus status using the catalog of TCR beta chain sequences. V and J gene assignment, in a later analysis, came from comparing TCR nucleotide sequences with IMGT/GENE-DB human TR gene sequences. In a later analysis, CDR3 sequences and most-parsimonious VDJ recombination scenarios were assigned using the TCRdist pipeline. In a later analysis, each TCR beta chain was defined by its CDR3 amino acid sequence together with its V-gene family, and reads lacking a unique V-gene family were excluded. As a way to deal with suspected cross-contamination and a sequencing artifact, a later analysis dropped roughly 600 nucleotide sequences that were highly shared and had low generation probability. In a later analysis, a clonal expansion index for each public chain was calculated from normalized within-repertoire ranks of inferred template counts. In a later analysis, generation probabilities were computed with a VDJ recombination model fitted to out-of-frame rearrangements, and the resulting probabilities were checked against IGoR. In a later analysis, hypergeometric tests were used to score TCR-TCR, TCR-HLA and TCR-CMV co-occurrence, with a repertoire-size bias correction applied to TCR pairs. A later analysis estimated false discovery rates by permuting HLA or CMV assignments 20 times. In a later analysis, co-occurring TCRs were grouped using DBSCAN, and TCRdist sequence similarity was added for clustering within HLA-allele-positive subsets. Co-occurrence clustering excluded repertoires with fewer than 30,000 or more than 120,000 public chains, plus five with anomalous nucleotide sharing. TCRdb provides this immuneACCESS table in a form limited to in-frame rearrangements. Some clones are lacking; in checked studies, under half of them reflect an unresolved V gene, and why the rest are absent is not known. The V and J calls and clone size come from that table; D and trimming were worked out from the DNA. This sample holds about 83,000 clones; 70% to 75% were observed only once. The ten largest account for about 4.2% of the sample.

Including the terminal cysteine and phenylalanine, the CDR3 comprises 16 residues. Only the CDR3 DNA stays, 48 bases, in frame from base 1. Trimming removed 5 bases from V and 2 bases from J; the gene matches leave 12 bases unexplained. CDR1 and CDR2, looked up from the germline V gene (reference sequence), are GTSNPN and SVGIG. The cohort comprised 666 healthy bone marrow donors. At the time of sampling, every cohort member was nominally healthy, though immune exposures that went unrecorded were likely present. The donor was CMV seronegative and belonged to the group of 352 seronegative cohort members. Every donor gave a peripheral blood sample, and the peripheral blood mononuclear cells from that sample were used for TCR beta sequencing. The Qiagen DNeasy Blood Extraction Kit was used to extract genomic DNA from the blood cell samples. This entry belongs to a study of cytomegalovirus exposure and HLA in healthy donors (dated by TCRdb to the late 2010s). As for the study more broadly: An earlier analysis of some 600 of the donors reported roughly 300 Gb of sequence data and 117 million unique TCR beta sequences obtained from about 170 million T cells. Rather than drawing on any new phenotypic data, the later analysis identified candidate immune exposures from TCR beta sequences and the way those sequences occurred across donors. On average, over 200,000 unique TCR beta nucleotide sequences were sequenced per donor among a few hundred genotyped donors of the cohort, with 15% to 20% of those sequences being non-productive. Alongside the repertoire data, information on donor age, sex, ethnicity and CMV serostatus was compiled. Roughly five DR-DQ haplotypes were handled as single units for association and clustering because linkage in the cohort was strong. The study aimed to test whether signatures of past pathogen exposure could be identified by cataloging public T cell receptors. In addition to the first cohort of several hundred subjects, a separate validation cohort of approximately 130 different subjects was used. Genome-wide SNP genotypes for about 65% of the roughly 700 donors were used in a later genetic analysis, which treated that subset as a discovery cohort. In an earlier analysis of several hundred of the donors, high-throughput TCR beta sequencing was used to judge whether each TCR beta V gene segment behaved as functional or pseudogenic. An early release covering roughly 600 HLA-typed donors comprised approximately 300 gigabases of sequencing data and tens of millions of unique TCR sequences. Of the 350 to 400 genotyped donors, approximately 83% fell in the genetic ancestry cluster associated with self-reported Caucasian donors. Typing coverage varied by locus: about 629-630 donors for A, B, C, DRB1 and DQB1; roughly 500 for DQA1; approximately 610 for DPA1; some 470 for DPB1. All discovery cohort repertoires had been generated on a single sequencing platform. The T cell repertoires of 666 subjects were profiled by immunosequencing and related to cytomegalovirus serostatus. To predict cytomegalovirus infection status, the study brought together high-throughput TCR immunosequencing, statistical association of individual TCRs with disease status, and machine learning. To study patterns of TCR occurrence, a later analysis re-analyzed previously published TCR beta repertoires from around 670 donors and added high-resolution HLA genotyping. HLA typing covered class I and class II loci at four-digit resolution. Broad study findings and their caveats: In a later analysis, HLA-associated TCR beta chains showed more clonal expansion and lower generation probabilities than non-associated chains that were equally common. In vitro tests confirmed that a few of the cytomegalovirus-associated TCR beta chains recognize cytomegalovirus antigens. In a later analysis, several top co-occurrence clusters were reported to appear linked to parvovirus B19, influenza, CMV and Epstein-Barr virus. Presence/absence analyses assumed roughly uniform sequencing depth across donors, an assumption that may not hold. In a later analysis, TCR association rates were found to vary across HLA loci, with the most associated TCRs seen for DRB1 alleles and the fewest for HLA-C alleles. The only immune exposure information available for the cohort was CMV serostatus. A cluster of highly shared sequence variants was judged likely to represent a technical artifact of the sequencing pipeline. Approximately 18 rarely observed V segments, including chromosome 9 orphons, were excluded from the earlier analysis of several hundred of the donors because counts were too low. Most CMV-associated TCR beta chains appeared to be HLA-restricted in a later analysis, and the HLA associations seemed to be driven largely by CMV exposure. The authors suggested that the approach could potentially be extended to other disease states and immunological phenotypes. When HLA alleles, especially DR and DQ, strongly co-occurred, TCR associations were difficult to assign to individual alleles. Specific HLA alleles were associated with 16,951 TCR beta sequences at a false discovery rate of 0.05 in a later analysis. Because the 87-base-pair reads could not distinguish some IMGT-functional V segments, including TRBV6-2 and TRBV6-3, those segments were excluded. A further reported finding was that TCR beta sequences accurately predicted the HLA-A and HLA-B alleles for most subjects in the first cohort. Linkage disequilibrium might explain the correlated functional status among segregating V segments, but an unknown experimental factor could not be excluded. In an earlier analysis of under 600 of the donors, most TCR beta V segments were observed in productive rearrangements about 87% or about 30% of the time, broadly matching IMGT annotations. Across donors, most TCR sequences were observed very rarely, whereas some public TCRs were present in many individuals. A later genetic analysis associated a missense DCLRE1C variant with V-gene and J-gene trimming of TCR beta chains, and an independent cohort replicated the association. The cohort was sequenced for TCR beta chains only, and without alpha or paired-chain data the features that could be detected were limited. According to a later genetic analysis, donors in an Asian-associated ancestry cluster had fewer N-insertions in productive TCRs than the approximately 700-donor mean. In the study, some 160 TCR beta chains were listed as associated with cytomegalovirus. The classifier was reported to diagnose cytomegalovirus status with high specificity and sensitivity in both the original and validation cohorts. Because HLA typing was missing for some donors at each locus, association tests included only the typed subset.

Sequencing was done on a sample of PBMCs. This sequence uses TRBV30 and TRBJ1-1; 9 junctional bases match TRBD1. The TCR comes from a man aged 60 to 69 in good health and CMV-seronegative. The DNA reads TGTGCCTGGCAAACAGGGGGCTCTAAGTATAACACTGAAGCTTTCTTT. This yields the protein CAWQTGGSKYNTEAFF. Joined to the reference TRBV30 and TRBJ1-1 proteins, this CDR3 gives the full variable domain: SQTIHQWPATLVQPVGSPLSLECTVEGTSNPNLYWYRQAAGRGLQLLFYSVGIGQISSEVPQNLSASRPQDRQFILSSKKLLLSDSGFYLCAWQTGGSKYNTEAFFGQGTRLTVV.